Following are 2 T cell receptor beta chains from one sample sequenced in a study of identical twins. TCRdb fed the 5' RACE reads into MiXCR, producing one record per CDR3 protein. The table has hundreds of thousands of distinct CDR3 sequences, under 9% seen once; the top ten hold around 2.1%. This sample also belongs to another study, concerning yellow fever vaccine responses in identical twins.

Sequencing was performed on memory (CD45RO+) T cells sorted from blood. The receptor source for this set is a woman aged 18-29 years in good health.

This clonotype was counted ten times or more. The chain employs TRBV27 and TRBJ2-7; no clear D. Germline V gene data show CDR1 as MNHEY and CDR2 as SMNVEV (reference sequence). The CDR3 runs 13 residues. V lost 4 bases and J lost 5, with 12 bases in between. The CDR3: CASSSRKGDEQYV. CDR3 nucleotide sequence: TGTGCCAGCAGTTCCAGGAAGGGCGACGAGCAGTACGTC.

This clonotype has a count of ten or more. The CDR3 region has the DNA TGCGCCAGCAGCTTGGTGTCAGTCTACAATGAGCAGTTCTTC. Translating it yields CASSLVSVYNEQFF. The chain couples TRBV5-1 to TRBJ2-1; no clear D gene. V was shortened by 0 bases and J by 3 bases, with 7 bases between the two germline ends. CDR1 is SGHRS and CDR2 is YFSETQ in the germline V gene. This CDR3 comprises 14 residues.